The 19 T cell receptor beta chains in this list originate from one sample, sequenced in a study of vaccination effects on CD4 cells after COVID-19. Antigen-specific CD4+ T cell clonotypes were called by their expansion after viral peptide-pool culture in ViraFEST. Following 10 days of culture, CD4+ T cells were isolated. Recipients of the vaccine had no prior SARS-CoV-2 infection and negative nucleocapsid antibodies. Clones were read by immunoSEQ multiplex PCR, and TCRdb kept only the in-frame ones, dropping some. The sample has 35,000 to 40,000 clones; 60% to 80% are singletons. For these receptors, no antigen is known. This material consisted of CD4+ T cells from PBMCs cultured with HCoV-OC43 spike peptides, taken before COVID-19 vaccination. As for subset: HCoV-OC43 spike overlapping peptide pool stimulation. Receptor source: a human donor who received a COVID-19 vaccine.

This clone occurred a few times. The rearrangement links TRBV18 to TRBJ1-1; maybe TRBD1 (5 bases). Trimming took 5 bases from V and 3 from J, leaving 13 bases between them. Germline CDR1 reads KGHSH; CDR2 reads LQKENI. The CDR3 is 14 amino acids. CDR3 region: CASSFAEQDTEAFF. CDR3 in DNA: TGTGCCAGCTCATTCGCGGAACAGGACACTGAAGCTTTCTTT.

This clone was detected a few times. The chain is built from TRBV10-1 and TRBJ1-5, with 7 positions matching TRBD1. The CDR3 has 14 residues. The trim removed 7 bases at V and 5 bases at J, leaving 8 bases unmatched. Germline V gives CDR1 WNHNN, CDR2 SYGVQD (reference sequence). The CDR3 nucleotides read TGCGCCAGCAACTTAACAGGGGAACATCAGCCCCAGCATTTT. Its translation: CASNLTGEHQPQHF.

The chain links TRBV7-8 to TRBJ2-3; 8 bases fit TRBD2. From germline, CDR1 is SGHVS and CDR2 FQNEAQ. Trimming took 2 bases from V and 2 from J; bases not matched to a gene: 6. The CDR3 runs to 16 residues. The CDR3 reads CASSLPSAGVTDTQYF. CDR3 DNA: TGTGCCAGCAGCTTACCCTCAGCGGGGGTCACAGATACGCAGTATTTT.

The chain recombines TRBV7-6 with TRBJ2-3, with 12 bases identical to TRBD2. Trimming at V came to 6 bases and at J to 4 bases, leaving 8 bases not matched to a gene. Germline assignment: CDR1 SGHVS and CDR2 FNYEAQ. The CDR3 totals 16 residues. For the CDR3, the DNA is TGTGCCAGCAGATCCGGACTAGCGGGATGGGCAGATACGCAGTATTTT. As protein: CASRSGLAGWADTQYF.

This chain uses TRBV18 with TRBJ1-2; a weak D match, TRBD1 (5 bases). The length of the CDR3 is 14 residues. Germline V lookup: CDR1 KGHSH, CDR2 LQKENI. Deletions cut 1 base from V and 2 bases from J, with 8 bases between. The CDR3 here is CASSPQGRNYGYTF. The CDR3 DNA reads TGTGCCAGCTCACCACAGGGGAGGAACTATGGCTACACCTTC.

This sequence joins TRBV25-1 and TRBJ1-1; weak D call: TRBD1 (5 bases). The CDR3 runs 14 residues. The germline V gene has CDR1 MGHDK and CDR2 SYGVNS. Trimming stripped 2 bases from V and 1 base from J, with 8 bases between. CDR3 loop: CASSEIDRNTEAFF. The CDR3 DNA sequence: TGTGCCAGCAGTGAAATCGACAGGAACACTGAAGCTTTCTTT. The entire variable domain, with the rest obtained from reference TRBV25-1 and TRBJ1-1, is as follows: EADIYQTPRYLVIGTGKKITLECSQTMGHDKMYWYQQDPGMELHLIHYSYGVNSTEKGDLSSESTVSRIRTEHFPLTLESARPSHTSQYLCASSEIDRNTEAFFGQGTRLTVV.

The rearrangement joins TRBV3-1 (or the pseudogene TRBV3-2) to TRBJ2-1, with a weak D call TRBD2 (6 bases). The germline V gene has CDR1 LGHDT and CDR2 YNNKEL (reference sequence). V was pared by 2 bases and J by 9 bases, with 11 bases between. The CDR3 extends over 13 amino acids. The CDR3 protein is CASSQQAGSEQFF. CDR3 sequence (DNA): TGTGCCAGCAGCCAACAGGCCGGGAGTGAGCAGTTCTTC.

V usage is TRBV3-1 (or the pseudogene TRBV3-2) and J usage is TRBJ1-5; no clear D gene. V lost 1 base, J lost 0 bases, and 7 bases lay in between. Germline loops: CDR1 LGHDT, CDR2 YNNKEL (reference sequence). The CDR3 runs to 15 residues. CDR3 DNA: TGTGCCAGCAGCCAAGGGGGTTATAGCAATCAGCCCCAGCATTTT. Protein product: CASSQGGYSNQPQHF.

The rearrangement uses TRBV27 and TRBJ2-7; D is unclear. Trimming took off 5 bases at V and 0 bases at J, with 8 bases between the two ends. CDR1 MNHEY and CDR2 SMNVEV come from the germline V gene (reference sequence). The CDR3 is made up of 13 amino acids. CDR3 region: CASSPLNSYEQYF. The CDR3 coding sequence is TGTGCCAGCAGTCCACTCAACTCCTACGAGCAGTACTTC.

The genes are TRBV3-1 (or the pseudogene TRBV3-2) and TRBJ1-2; the D gene is possibly TRBD1 (5 bases). The CDR3 loop spans 17 amino acids. From germline, CDR1 is LGHDT and CDR2 YNNKEL (reference sequence). Between the trimmed V and J ends, which lost 1 base and 2 bases, there was a span of 17 bases. As DNA, the CDR3 is TGTGCCAGCAGCCAAGTTTCGGGGCAGGCTGGAAACTATGGCTACACCTTC. Translated, it gives CASSQVSGQAGNYGYTF.

The rearrangement joins TRBV7-7 to TRBJ2-3; 7 positions match TRBD2. Per germline, CDR1 SSHAT and CDR2 FNYEAQ (reference sequence). There are 15 residues in the CDR3. The ends lost 5 bases at V and 3 bases at J; junction bases unmatched: 8. CDR3 DNA sequence: TGTGCCAGCAGCAGTACGGGACTAACAACAGATACGCAGTATTTT. Its translation is CASSSTGLTTDTQYF.

The chain links TRBV7-2 to TRBJ1-2; no clear D gene. The CDR3 covers 15 residues. The germline gives CDR1 SGHTA, CDR2 FQGNSA. With 0 bases removed from V and 1 base from J, the gap between germline ends came to 9 bases. CDR3 DNA: TGTGCCAGCAGCTTAGCGCGACACAGTAACTATGGCTACACCTTC. Amino acid sequence: CASSLARHSNYGYTF.

This clone was seen once. This chain joins TRBV7-2 and TRBJ1-6; 7 nucleotides match TRBD1. CDR3 size: 14 residues. V lost 5 bases, J lost 13 bases, and 11 bases stayed unmatched. Germline-derived CDR1 and CDR2 are SGHTA and FQGNSA. Written as DNA, the CDR3 is TGTGCCAGCAGCCCCAACCCGGGACAGTCGCCCCTCCACTTT. This codes for CASSPNPGQSPLHF.

This clone appeared a few times. This chain connects TRBV5-1 to TRBJ2-4; 8 nucleotides agree with TRBD1. V lost 0 bases to trimming and J lost 9 bases; unmatched junction nucleotides: 5. CDR1 and CDR2 (germline): SGHRS, YFSETQ. This CDR3 comprises 14 residues. CDR3 nucleotide sequence: TGCGCCAGCAGCTTGGGCAGGGGGCGGACCATTCAGTACTTC. Translation gives CASSLGRGRTIQYF.

This CDR3 is CASSYTRQVNSPLHF. CDR3 DNA sequence: TGTGCCAGCAGTTACACAAGACAGGTGAATTCACCCCTCCACTTT. The chain uses TRBV6-5 and TRBJ1-6; D is perhaps TRBD1 (6 bases). The CDR3 is made up of 15 amino acids. V lost 2 bases and J 7 bases, leaving 12 bases between the germline ends. Looked up from germline, CDR1 is MNHEY and CDR2 is SVGAGI.

This clone has only one observation. The chain has TRBV5-8 and TRBJ1-2; a possible D gene is TRBD1 (5 bases). Trimming cost V 4 bases and J 2 bases, with 9 bases left between them. The CDR3 has 13 residues. In germline, CDR1 is SGHTS, CDR2 YDEGEE. CDR3 amino acids: CASSVRGNYGYTF. DNA of the CDR3: TGTGCCAGCAGCGTACGGGGGAACTATGGCTACACCTTC.

This clone appeared a few times. The rearrangement joins TRBV3-1 (or the pseudogene TRBV3-2) to TRBJ2-7; the match to TRBD1 covers 9 bases. The CDR3 is 18 residues long. V lost 1 base, J lost 1 base, and 11 bases stayed unmatched. CDR1 LGHDT and CDR2 YNNKEL come from the germline V gene (reference sequence). This chain's CDR3 is CASSQVMSGQGWSYEQYF. The CDR3 DNA reads as TGTGCCAGCAGCCAAGTGATGTCAGGACAGGGGTGGTCCTACGAGCAGTACTTC.

This clone has more than one count but fewer than ten. The chain employs TRBV9 and TRBJ2-4; 15 nucleotides line up with TRBD2. Trimming at V came to 3 bases and at J to 8 bases, leaving 9 bases not matched to a gene. CDR1 and CDR2 (germline): SGDLS, YYNGEE. The CDR3 runs 17 residues. This CDR3 is CASSAPGLAGGIDIQYF. The CDR3 DNA follows: TGTGCCAGCAGCGCCCCGGGACTAGCGGGGGGTATCGACATTCAGTACTTC.

This clone was detected a few times. The same CDR3 arises from other DNA sequences in this sample as well. The V gene is TRBV12-3 or TRBV12-4, the J gene TRBJ2-7, with D unclear. V was trimmed by 3 bases and J by 0 bases, leaving 6 bases between them. The CDR3 loop spans 13 amino acids. This CDR3 is CASSFQDSYEQYF. The CDR3 DNA sequence: TGTGCCAGCAGTTTTCAGGACTCCTACGAGCAGTACTTC.